This entry lists 12 T cell receptor beta chains sequenced from one sample in a study of T cell responses to AZD1222 COVID-19 vaccine listed by TCRdb under 2021. The meaning of the sample's time point label: baseline before first vaccination. Library preparation employed the immunoSEQ multiplex PCR assay. TCRdb retrieved this table from immuneACCESS and kept in-frame rearrangements only. Not all clones are present; in checked studies, unresolved V genes account for under half, and no reason is known for the remainder. The sample has about 110,000 clones on record, around 89% of them singletons. The top ten hold approximately 7% of the sample. Sample: peripheral blood, taken on day 0 of AZD1222 vaccination. Receptor source: an adult in good health.

The chain employs TRBV7-9 and TRBJ1-5; TRBD1 aligns across 7 bases. Germline values: CDR1 SEHNR, CDR2 FQNEAQ (reference sequence). The CDR3 covers 17 residues. Germline trimming cut 3 bases from V and 1 base from J; bases unmatched to any gene: 9. The CDR3 DNA follows: TGTGCCAGCAGCTTGGGGACGACAGGGTCAAGCAATCAGCCCCAGCATTTT. This sequence encodes CASSLGTTGSSNQPQHF.

In regard to this clone: Within the sample, other DNA sequences also encode this same CDR3. The chain recombines TRBV5-1 with TRBJ2-2; the match to TRBD2 covers 10 bases. Looked up from germline, CDR1 is SGHRS and CDR2 is YFSETQ. The CDR3 runs 15 residues. V shed 0 bases, J shed 6 bases, and the junction held 2 bases outside the gene matches. The CDR3 protein is CASSLVGLASGELFF. DNA for the CDR3: TGCGCCAGCAGCTTGGTGGGACTAGCGTCCGGGGAGCTGTTTTTT.

Points on this clone: An end of the junction does not agree with germline; a read error may underlie this. The chain combines TRBV11-3 with TRBJ2-7, with D tentatively TRBD1 (6 bases). Germline loops: CDR1 SGHNT, CDR2 YENEEA. This CDR3 has 14 residues. The CDR3 spells CASGREGRGAEHYF. Here the CDR3 DNA reads TGTGCCAGCGGCAGAGAAGGCAGGGGAGCCGAGCACTACTTC.

The rearrangement joins TRBV18 to TRBJ2-5; D may correspond to TRBD1 or TRBD2 (5 bases each). Trimming pared 3 bases from V and 5 bases from J, leaving 13 bases between. CDR3 length: 14 amino acids. Germline CDR1 KGHSH, CDR2 LQKENI. CDR3 bases: TGTGCCAGCTCACCGGGGACCCGGTCGGAGACCCAGTACTTC. Translation: CASSPGTRSETQYF.

This clone was picked up one time. This chain uses TRBV9 with TRBJ2-1; a possible D gene is TRBD2 (6 bases). Germline-derived CDR1 and CDR2 are SGDLS and YYNGEE. The V gene lost 4 bases and the J gene lost 7 bases, with 15 bases spanning the gap. CDR3 length: 14 amino acids. The CDR3 protein is CASSPEGLRNEQFF. The CDR3 region has the DNA TGTGCCAGCAGCCCAGAGGGACTCCGGAATGAGCAGTTCTTC.

This sequence joins TRBV2 and TRBJ2-2; 8 positions agree with TRBD1. The J segment lost 4 bases and the V segment lost 6 bases, leaving 4 bases of the junction unmatched. The CDR3 totals 14 residues. The V gene's germline CDR1 is SNHLY and CDR2 FYNNEI. The CDR3 nucleotides read TGTGCCAGCAGGGCAGGGGGCCTCACCGGGGAGCTGTTTTTT. It is translated as CASRAGGLTGELFF.

This rearrangement joins TRBV5-1 to TRBJ2-1, with TRBD2 matching 9 bases. V was clipped by 0 bases and J by 8 bases; unmatched bases: 6. This CDR3 comprises 15 residues. Germline loops: CDR1 SGHRS, CDR2 YFSETQ. For the CDR3, the DNA is TGCGCCAGCAGCTTGGTTAGCGGGAGCACTTATGAGCAGTTCTTC. Amino acids: CASSLVSGSTYEQFF.

The rearrangement joins TRBV7-6 to TRBJ2-1; D gene ambiguous. Germline V gives CDR1 SGHVS, CDR2 FNYEAQ. V gave up 2 bases and J gave up 0 bases, with 8 bases separating them. CDR3 length: 15 amino acids. CDR3 sequence (DNA): TGTGCCAGCAGCTTATTAACGTTCTCCTACAATGAGCAGTTCTTC. Translated, it gives CASSLLTFSYNEQFF.

The chain recombines TRBV28 with TRBJ2-3; 10 nucleotides align to TRBD2. In germline, CDR1 is MDHEN, CDR2 SYDVKM. V lost 2 bases and J lost 4; bases outside the gene matches: 12. This CDR3 is 18 amino acids long. CDR3 amino acids: CASSLVPLAGAESDTQYF. DNA of the CDR3: TGTGCCAGCAGTTTAGTTCCTCTAGCGGGAGCGGAGTCAGATACGCAGTATTTT.

V usage is TRBV5-1 and J usage is TRBJ2-2; D is possibly TRBD2 (6 bases). The CDR3 is 15 amino acids. Germline lookup yields CDR1 SGHRS and CDR2 YFSETQ. The V gene lost 0 bases and the J gene lost 6 bases, with 12 bases spanning the gap. The chain's CDR3 is CASSLGRESSGELFF. In nucleotides, the CDR3 is TGCGCCAGCAGCTTGGGGAGGGAGTCATCCGGGGAGCTGTTTTTT.

The chain joins TRBV28 to TRBJ1-4; 7 bases agree with TRBD1. J was trimmed by 6 bases and V by 4 bases; bases with no gene match: 8. The germline V gene has CDR1 MDHEN and CDR2 SYDVKM. This CDR3 is built from 15 residues. The DNA for the CDR3 is TGTGCCAGCAGTTCCCACCGGGACAGCTATGAAAAACTGTTTTTT. Amino acid sequence: CASSSHRDSYEKLFF.

The chain links TRBV6-1 to TRBJ1-5; D uncertain. Trimming took 2 bases from V and 4 from J, leaving 12 bases between them. In germline, CDR1 is MNHNS, CDR2 SASEGT. This CDR3 comprises 15 residues. The CDR3 DNA follows: TGTGCCAGCAGTGAAACCCCGCAGGTTAATCAGCCCCAGCATTTT. Translating gives CASSETPQVNQPQHF.